Listed below are T cell receptor beta chains from one sample, sequenced in a study of blood T cells in healthy people across ages. TCRdb re-analysed the 5' RACE reads in MiXCR, keeping a single row per CDR3 protein. The table lists over 950,000 distinct CDR3 sequences, roughly two fifths of them singletons. Sequencing input: blood. The receptor source for this set is a young man in good health. Each CDR3 is given with its conserved first and last residue. A D gene is named only where the DNA matches it firmly. Rows give clone size only sometimes, using once, few, many, or a class for an expanded clone.

J gene: TRBJ2-2
V gene: TRBV6-5
D gene: .
CDR3 length: 15
clone size: .
CDR3 DNA: TGTGCCAGCAGAGACAGCCCAACGAACACCGGGGAGCTGTTTTTT
CDR3 protein: CASRDSPTNTGELFF

J gene: TRBJ2-1
V gene: TRBV9
D gene: TRBD1
CDR3 length: 15
clone size: few
CDR3 DNA: TGTGCCAGCAGCCCCCGGACAGGGCTTGACAATGAGCAGTTCTTC
CDR3 protein: CASSPRTGLDNEQFF

J gene: TRBJ2-1
V gene: TRBV10-3
D gene: TRBD2
CDR3 length: 12
clone size: few
CDR3 DNA: TGTGCCATCAGCGGGGGGGCCAATGAGCAGTTCTTC
CDR3 protein: CAISGGANEQFF

J gene: TRBJ2-5
V gene: TRBV12-3/TRBV12-4
D gene: .
CDR3 length: 12
clone size: .
CDR3 DNA: TGTGCCAGCACCAGGGAATGGGAGACCCAGTACTTC
CDR3 protein: CASTREWETQYF

J gene: TRBJ1-1
V gene: TRBV6-2/TRBV6-3
D gene: .
CDR3 length: 11
clone size: .
CDR3 DNA: TGTGCCAGCAGGACAATCACTGAAGCTTTCTTT
CDR3 protein: CASRTITEAFF

J gene: TRBJ1-2
V gene: TRBV5-5
D gene: .
CDR3 length: 17
clone size: once
CDR3 DNA: TGTGCCAGCAGCTTGCGCCTAACAGGGTTTGAGGTCTATGGCTACACCTTC
CDR3 protein: CASSLRLTGFEVYGYTF

J gene: TRBJ1-2
V gene: TRBV29-1
D gene: TRBD1
CDR3 length: 15
clone size: few
CDR3 DNA: TGCAGCGTTGAAGGGGACAGGGGGCTTGGCTATGGCTACACCTTC
CDR3 protein: CSVEGDRGLGYGYTF

J gene: TRBJ1-1
V gene: TRBV12-3/TRBV12-4
D gene: .
CDR3 length: 11
clone size: .
CDR3 DNA: TGTGCCAGCAGTGCTTCCTCAAAAGCTTTCTTT
CDR3 protein: CASSASSKAFF

J gene: TRBJ1-1
V gene: TRBV4-2
D gene: .
CDR3 length: 13
clone size: many
CDR3 DNA: TGTGCCAGCAGCCGTAGGGAGAACACTGAAGCTTTCTTT
CDR3 protein: CASSRRENTEAFF

J gene: TRBJ1-2
V gene: TRBV7-2
D gene: TRBD1
CDR3 length: 16
clone size: .
CDR3 DNA: TGTGCCAGCACCGGATCAGACAGGGGAGGGAACTATGGCTACACCTTC
CDR3 protein: CASTGSDRGGNYGYTF

J gene: TRBJ1-2
V gene: TRBV20-1
D gene: TRBD1
CDR3 length: 13
clone size: few
CDR3 DNA: TGCAGTGCCCAGGACAGGGCCGGGAGTGGCTACACCTTC
CDR3 protein: CSAQDRAGSGYTF

J gene: TRBJ1-1
V gene: TRBV12-3/TRBV12-4
D gene: .
CDR3 length: 13
clone size: .
CDR3 DNA: TGTGCCAGCAGTTTCGGGGGGAGGGCTGAAGCTTTCTTT
CDR3 protein: CASSFGGRAEAFF